Listed below are T cell receptor beta chains from one sample, sequenced in a study of cytomegalovirus exposure and HLA in healthy donors. Assay used: immunoSEQ multiplex PCR; TCRdb lists only in-frame clones, some missing. The table shows around 93,000 clones, with roughly 85% occurring only once. The sequencing input was PBMCs. The receptor set was obtained from a man younger than 30 in good health and CMV-seropositive. The CDR3 runs from the conserved cysteine through the conserved F or W.

J gene: TRBJ1-1; V gene: TRBV11-2; CDR3 protein: CASSLDPGRVRTEAFF
J gene: TRBJ2-5; V gene: TRBV5-1; CDR3 protein: CASSTTASGETQYF
J gene: TRBJ2-2; V gene: TRBV5-1; CDR3 protein: CASSGGLAGATGELFF
J gene: TRBJ1-5; V gene: TRBV6-1; CDR3 protein: CASSEPGFYSNQPQHF
J gene: TRBJ2-3; V gene: TRBV30; CDR3 protein: CAWTWAGVGADTQYF
J gene: TRBJ2-1; V gene: TRBV28; CDR3 protein: CASTVMGQGDYNEQFF
J gene: TRBJ1-1; V gene: TRBV27; CDR3 protein: CASSPLGRGNTEAFF
J gene: TRBJ1-4; V gene: TRBV2; CDR3 protein: CASSRDSGTATNEKLFF
J gene: TRBJ2-2; V gene: TRBV27; CDR3 protein: CASRRVTGELFF
J gene: TRBJ2-1; V gene: TRBV6-6; CDR3 protein: CASSRGLAGLNNEQFF
J gene: TRBJ1-5; V gene: TRBV2; CDR3 protein: CASSALYSNQPQHF
J gene: TRBJ1-5; V gene: TRBV2; CDR3 protein: CASSYRPGQDQPQHF
J gene: TRBJ1-5; V gene: TRBV5-1; CDR3 protein: CASSPRDRVSNQPQHF
J gene: TRBJ2-5; V gene: TRBV5-6; CDR3 protein: CASSFQSGLETQYF
J gene: TRBJ1-2; V gene: TRBV7-9; CDR3 protein: CASSLSRDYGYTF
J gene: TRBJ2-3; V gene: TRBV7-9; CDR3 protein: CASSFGGLGTDTQYF
J gene: TRBJ1-2; V gene: TRBV5-1; CDR3 protein: CASSLQDTNYGYTF
J gene: TRBJ2-1; V gene: TRBV5-1; CDR3 protein: CASSSSDYNEQFF
J gene: TRBJ1-1; V gene: TRBV13; CDR3 protein: CASSLEQHTEAFF
J gene: TRBJ1-1; V gene: TRBV18; CDR3 protein: CASSPRLTGTGNTEAFF
J gene: TRBJ1-2; V gene: TRBV9; CDR3 protein: CASTLGQGANYGYTF
J gene: TRBJ2-5; V gene: TRBV6-4; CDR3 protein: CASSDLQETQYF
J gene: TRBJ2-2; V gene: TRBV4-1; CDR3 protein: CASSQAALAGGPPGTGELFF
J gene: TRBJ2-1; V gene: TRBV9; CDR3 protein: CASGPGLKREGDNEQFF
J gene: TRBJ2-1; V gene: TRBV4-2; CDR3 protein: CASSQDRWETLGRNEQFF
J gene: TRBJ2-7; V gene: TRBV2; CDR3 protein: CASSESSSGSGEQYF
J gene: TRBJ1-2; V gene: TRBV6-5; CDR3 protein: CASSYGTGGYGYTF
J gene: TRBJ1-3; V gene: TRBV7-8; CDR3 protein: CASSPKQGSGNTIYF
J gene: TRBJ2-1; V gene: TRBV7-2; CDR3 protein: CASSLDAGGAYNEQFF
J gene: TRBJ1-1; V gene: TRBV29-1; CDR3 protein: CSVGRQGLTEAFF
J gene: TRBJ2-3; V gene: TRBV6-1; CDR3 protein: CASSVAAATDTQYF
J gene: TRBJ2-1; V gene: TRBV27; CDR3 protein: CASSLDSASMQFF
J gene: TRBJ1-5; V gene: TRBV27; CDR3 protein: CASSTSSNQPQHF
J gene: TRBJ2-7; V gene: TRBV2; CDR3 protein: CASSDWSGGYEQYF
J gene: TRBJ2-5; V gene: TRBV7-9; CDR3 protein: CASSATSEHQETQYF
J gene: TRBJ2-5; V gene: TRBV7-6; CDR3 protein: CASSLRGYETQYF
J gene: TRBJ2-1; V gene: TRBV5-4; CDR3 protein: CASSSGTSAYNEQFF
J gene: TRBJ2-5; V gene: TRBV7-6; CDR3 protein: CASSPRGDRVRGQETQYF
J gene: TRBJ2-1; V gene: TRBV18; CDR3 protein: CASSPVKGGNEQFF
J gene: TRBJ1-1; V gene: TRBV7-3; CDR3 protein: CASSPQRCRTGAMNTEAFF
J gene: TRBJ1-1; V gene: TRBV7-9; CDR3 protein: CASSLGGTEEAFF
J gene: TRBJ2-3; V gene: TRBV25-1; CDR3 protein: CASNLAGGPTDTQYF
J gene: TRBJ2-7; V gene: TRBV27; CDR3 protein: CATSAWGGSNPYEQYF
J gene: TRBJ1-2; V gene: TRBV6-5; CDR3 protein: CASRYTSQGGYGYTF
J gene: TRBJ1-2; V gene: TRBV7-9; CDR3 protein: CASSFPSNRYGYTF
J gene: TRBJ1-4; V gene: TRBV6-5; CDR3 protein: CASSFRGSTNEKLFF
J gene: TRBJ2-2; V gene: TRBV5-1; CDR3 protein: CASSRQGNGELFF
J gene: TRBJ2-5; V gene: TRBV6-5; CDR3 protein: CASSKTSGSGETQYF
J gene: TRBJ2-2; V gene: TRBV7-9; CDR3 protein: CASSLLAGGTGELFF
J gene: TRBJ1-3; V gene: TRBV7-2; CDR3 protein: CASSPQVDRAGNTIYF